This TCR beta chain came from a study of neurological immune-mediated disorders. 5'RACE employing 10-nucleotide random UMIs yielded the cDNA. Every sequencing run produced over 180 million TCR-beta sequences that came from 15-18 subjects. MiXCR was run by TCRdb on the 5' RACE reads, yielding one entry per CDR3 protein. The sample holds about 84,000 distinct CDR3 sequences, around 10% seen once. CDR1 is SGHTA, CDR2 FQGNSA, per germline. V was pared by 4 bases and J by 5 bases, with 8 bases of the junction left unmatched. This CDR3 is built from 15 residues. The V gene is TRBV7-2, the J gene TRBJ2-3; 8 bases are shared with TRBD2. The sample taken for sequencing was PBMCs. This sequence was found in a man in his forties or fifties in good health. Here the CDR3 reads CASSSIFGRGDTQYF. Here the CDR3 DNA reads TGTGCCAGCAGCTCCATCTTCGGGAGGGGAGATACGCAGTATTTT.